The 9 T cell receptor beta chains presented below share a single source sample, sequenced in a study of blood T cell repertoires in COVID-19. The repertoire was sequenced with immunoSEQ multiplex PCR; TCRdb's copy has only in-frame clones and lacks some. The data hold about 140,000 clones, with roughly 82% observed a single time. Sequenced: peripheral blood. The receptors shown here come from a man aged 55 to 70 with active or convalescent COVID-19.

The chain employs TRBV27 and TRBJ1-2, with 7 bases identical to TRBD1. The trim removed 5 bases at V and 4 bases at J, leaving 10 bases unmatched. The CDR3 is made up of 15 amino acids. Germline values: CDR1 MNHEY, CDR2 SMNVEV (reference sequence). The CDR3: CASSPGQAEGYGYTF. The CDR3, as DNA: TGTGCCAGCAGTCCTGGACAGGCCGAGGGCTATGGCTACACCTTC.

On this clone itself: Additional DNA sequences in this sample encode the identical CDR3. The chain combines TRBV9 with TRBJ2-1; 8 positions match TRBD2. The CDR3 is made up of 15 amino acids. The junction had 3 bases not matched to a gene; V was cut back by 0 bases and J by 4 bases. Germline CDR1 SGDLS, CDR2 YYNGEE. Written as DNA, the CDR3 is TGTGCCAGCAGCGTAGCTGGCGGGGGGTACAATGAGCAGTTCTTC. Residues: CASSVAGGGYNEQFF.

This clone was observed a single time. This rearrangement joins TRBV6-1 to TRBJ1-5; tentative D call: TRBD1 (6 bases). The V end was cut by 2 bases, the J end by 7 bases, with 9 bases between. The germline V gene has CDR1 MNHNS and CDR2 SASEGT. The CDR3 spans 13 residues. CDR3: CASSEYGGQPQHF. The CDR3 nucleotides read TGTGCCAGCAGTGAATATGGGGGCCAGCCCCAGCATTTT.

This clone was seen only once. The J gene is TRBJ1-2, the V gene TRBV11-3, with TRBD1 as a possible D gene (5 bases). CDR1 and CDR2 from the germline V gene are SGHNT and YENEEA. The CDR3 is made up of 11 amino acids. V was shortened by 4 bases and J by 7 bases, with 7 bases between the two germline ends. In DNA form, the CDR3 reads TGTGCCAGCAGCTCGGACATTGGCTACACCTTC. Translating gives CASSSDIGYTF. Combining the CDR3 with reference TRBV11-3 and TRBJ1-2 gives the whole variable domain EAGVVQSPRYKIIEKKQPVAFWCNPISGHNTLYWYLQNLGQGPELLIRYENEEAVDDSQLPKDRFSAERLKGVDSTLKIQPAELGDSAVYLCASSSDIGYTFGSGTRLTVV.

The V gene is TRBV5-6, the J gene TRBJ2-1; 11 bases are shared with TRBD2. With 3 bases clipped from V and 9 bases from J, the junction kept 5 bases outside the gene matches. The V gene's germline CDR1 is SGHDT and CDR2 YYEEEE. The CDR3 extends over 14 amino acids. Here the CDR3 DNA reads TGTGCCAGCAGCTCCACTAGCGGGAGAAGTGAGCAGTTCTTC. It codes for CASSSTSGRSEQFF.

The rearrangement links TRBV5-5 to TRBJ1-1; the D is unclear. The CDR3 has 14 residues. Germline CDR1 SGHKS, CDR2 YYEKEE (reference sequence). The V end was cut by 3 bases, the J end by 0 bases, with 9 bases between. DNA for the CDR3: TGTGCCAGCAGCTCCGGAGTCATGAACACTGAAGCTTTCTTT. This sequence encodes CASSSGVMNTEAFF.

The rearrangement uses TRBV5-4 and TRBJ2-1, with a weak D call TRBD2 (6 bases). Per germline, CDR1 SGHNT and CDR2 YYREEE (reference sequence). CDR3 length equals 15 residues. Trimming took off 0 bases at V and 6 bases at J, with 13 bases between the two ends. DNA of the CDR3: TGTGCCAGCAGCTTGGGGGGGGTAGGAGGCAATGAGCAGTTCTTC. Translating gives CASSLGGVGGNEQFF.

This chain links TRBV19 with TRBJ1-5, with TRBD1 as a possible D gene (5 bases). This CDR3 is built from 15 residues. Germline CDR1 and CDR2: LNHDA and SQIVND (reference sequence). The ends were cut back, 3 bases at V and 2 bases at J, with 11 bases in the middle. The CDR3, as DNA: TGTGCCAGTAGTATGGGGGGAGTGGGCAATCAGCCCCAGCATTTT. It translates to CASSMGGVGNQPQHF.

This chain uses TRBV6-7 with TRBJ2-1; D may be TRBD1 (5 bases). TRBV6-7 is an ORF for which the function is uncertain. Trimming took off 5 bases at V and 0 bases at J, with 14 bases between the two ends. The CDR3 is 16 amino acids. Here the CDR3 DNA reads TGTGCCAGCAGTCAGATCAGGGTTAGCTCCTACAATGAGCAGTTCTTC. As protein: CASSQIRVSSYNEQFF.